Detailed here is one T cell receptor (beta chain). What it binds is unknown. This sample stems from a study of T cell repertoires in ileal Crohn's disease. Study as a whole: Patients had a median roughly 8-year disease duration, and around 35% were active smokers. About half of patients got postoperative therapy: some 11 thiopurines, around 18 anti-TNF.

V lost 0 bases to trimming and J lost 5 bases; unmatched junction nucleotides: 4. The CDR3 runs to 15 residues. Germline CDR1 and CDR2: SGHDN and FVKESK. Overall study findings and caveats: High-frequency clones were more common in sorted CD8 than CD4 cells. Compared with non-smokers, active smokers at surgery showed more clonal expansions.

Profiled with immunoSEQ multiplex PCR; TCRdb holds only in-frame clones, not every one. Of roughly 16,000 clones in the sample, 90% to 95% were seen once. The chain joins TRBV14 to TRBJ2-5; 9 positions agree with TRBD1. Sequencing used ileal tissue. The sequence was collected from an adult with Crohn's disease. The CDR3 reads CASSQEDRGWETQYF. The CDR3 coding sequence is TGTGCCAGCAGCCAAGAGGACAGGGGATGGGAGACCCAGTACTTC.